Below, 17 T cell receptor beta chains from the same sample are listed, as sequenced in a study of Graves' ophthalmopathy and Graves' hyperthyroidism. Researchers took RNA transcripts and amplified TCR beta CDR3 regions from them. Following a first-round RT-PCR that used HTBI primers, a second-round multiplex PCR was carried out. Each CDR3 protein gets one entry after TCRdb re-called the multiplex PCR reads with MiXCR. This sample carries roughly 420,000 distinct CDR3 sequences, over 20% of them seen once, and the ten largest clones take roughly 3%. Sequencing was done on a sample of peripheral blood. All receptors come from a woman aged 18-35 years with stable Graves' hyperthyroidism.

Many counts were recorded for this clonotype. V is TRBV5-1 and J is TRBJ2-7, with D tentatively TRBD1 (5 bases). Per germline, CDR1 SGHRS and CDR2 YFSETQ. This CDR3 has 13 residues. V lost 2 bases to trimming and J lost 2 bases, with 8 bases between them. The CDR3 coding sequence is TGCGCCAGCAGCTTCAGGGTACCCTACGAGCAGTACTTC. Translating it yields CASSFRVPYEQYF.

The rearrangement uses TRBV27 and TRBJ1-1, with D possibly being TRBD1 (5 bases). This CDR3 is built from 14 residues. The V end was cut by 1 base, the J end by 4 bases, with 10 bases between. CDR1 is MNHEY and CDR2 is SMNVEV in the germline V gene (reference sequence). This CDR3 is CASSLYGGGTEAFF. CDR3 coding DNA: TGTGCCAGCAGTTTATATGGGGGTGGCACTGAAGCTTTCTTT.

The chain has TRBV5-1 and TRBJ2-5; unclear D gene. CDR1 and CDR2 (germline): SGHRS, YFSETQ. This CDR3 has 14 residues. The ends were cut back, 5 bases at V and 3 bases at J, with 14 bases in the middle. CDR3 amino acids: CASSRGSQEETQYF. CDR3 bases: TGCGCCAGCAGTAGAGGTTCTCAGGAAGAGACCCAGTACTTC.

V usage is TRBV20-1 and J usage is TRBJ1-1; D not certain. V lost 6 bases and J lost 3, with 5 bases in between. Germline V gene lookup returns CDR1 DFQATT and CDR2 SNEGSKA (reference sequence). CDR3 length: 10 amino acids. The CDR3 reads CSAMDTEAFF. CDR3 DNA: TGCAGTGCCATGGACACTGAAGCTTTCTTT.

Turning to this clonotype: This could be a read error, since a much larger clone is one nucleotide away. This chain connects TRBV27 to TRBJ2-5; tentative D call: TRBD2 (6 bases). Germline-derived CDR1 and CDR2 are MNHEY and SMNVEV (reference sequence). The CDR3 length is 13 residues. CDR3 sequence (DNA): TGTGCCAGCTCAGGGACTCCCCAAAAGACCCAGTACTTC. It encodes CASSGTPQKTQYF.

This clonotype has at least ten counts. The rearrangement links TRBV2 to TRBJ2-7, with 10 positions matching TRBD2. Losses at the gene ends were 2 bases for V and 5 bases for J; bases not matched to a gene: 6. The germline CDR1 and CDR2 sequences are SNHLY and FYNNEI. The length of the CDR3 is 15 residues. The DNA of the CDR3 is TGTGCCAGCAGTGAATCTAGCGGGAGTAACGACGAGCAGTACTTC. It encodes CASSESSGSNDEQYF.

This chain joins TRBV5-1 and TRBJ2-2; D gene uncertain. The CDR3 totals 13 residues. Per germline, CDR1 SGHRS and CDR2 YFSETQ. V gave up 4 bases and J gave up 7 bases, with 11 bases separating them. The CDR3 bases are TGCGCCAGCAGCCGAACTTACTTCGGGGAGCTGTTTTTT. Protein sequence: CASSRTYFGELFF.

This clonotype was counted at least ten times. The chain has TRBV5-1 and TRBJ2-7; D gene ambiguous. Trimming removed 4 bases from V and 3 bases from J, with 8 bases in between. Germline V gene lookup returns CDR1 SGHRS and CDR2 YFSETQ. This CDR3 is built from 12 residues. In DNA, the CDR3 is TGCGCCAGCAGCAGGCCGGACTACGAGCAGTACTTC. This translates into CASSRPDYEQYF.

This clonotype was observed many times. The junction departs from the called germline gene at one end, perhaps through a read error. This chain links TRBV27 with TRBJ2-1, with TRBD1 matching 9 bases. Germline V CDR1 and CDR2: MNHEY, SMNVEV (reference sequence). The CDR3 is 16 amino acids. CDR3 DNA: TGTGCCAGCGCTTACAGGGGGCGAATCCTATACAATGAGAAGTTCTTC. Translating it yields CASAYRGRILYNEKFF.

This chain uses TRBV3-1 with TRBJ2-7; no firm D call. Germline V gives CDR1 LGHDT, CDR2 YNNKEL (reference sequence). There are 13 residues in the CDR3. Between the trimmed V and J ends, which lost 0 bases and 4 bases, there was a span of 7 bases. CDR3 sequence reads: CASSQETGYEQYF. The CDR3 DNA reads as TGTGCCAGCAGCCAAGAGACTGGATACGAGCAGTACTTC.

The chain uses TRBV2 and TRBJ1-1; D not certain. This CDR3 is 14 amino acids long. V was shortened by 4 bases and J by 2 bases, with 11 bases between the two germline ends. Germline CDR1 and CDR2: SNHLY and FYNNEI. The CDR3 nucleotides read TGTGCCAGCAGTGTGAGAGGGCTCAACACTGAAGCTTTCTTT. This encodes CASSVRGLNTEAFF. The full variable domain, its missing parts supplied by reference TRBV2 and TRBJ1-1, is EPEVTQTPSHQVTQMGQEVILRCVPISNHLYFYWYRQILGQKVEFLVSFYNNEISEKSEIFDDQFSVERPDGSNFTLKIRSTKLEDSAMYFCASSVRGLNTEAFFGQGTRLTVV.

There are many counts of this clonotype. The chain is built from TRBV3-1 and TRBJ1-2, with D unclear. V dropped 0 bases and J dropped 7 bases, with 12 bases sitting between them. Per germline, CDR1 LGHDT and CDR2 YNNKEL (reference sequence). The CDR3 loop spans 14 amino acids. The DNA of the CDR3 is TGTGCCAGCAGCCAAGAATGGGGAAGGAGTGGCTACACCTTC. Residues: CASSQEWGRSGYTF.

This clonotype was seen ten or more times. The rearrangement joins TRBV7-2 to TRBJ2-7; 13 bases fit TRBD2. This CDR3 has 17 amino acids. Germline lookup yields CDR1 SGHTA and CDR2 FQGNSA. J lost 5 bases, V lost 1 base, and 8 bases had no gene match. The CDR3 DNA reads as TGTGCCAGCAGCTTAGGGGGGGGACTAGCGGGACGGGACGAGCAGTACTTC. Protein sequence: CASSLGGGLAGRDEQYF.

This clonotype was seen at least ten times. This rearrangement joins TRBV7-2 to TRBJ1-2; a weak D match, TRBD1 (5 bases). V lost 0 bases to trimming and J lost 8 bases, with 19 bases between them. Per the germline V gene, CDR1 is SGHTA and CDR2 is FQGNSA. CDR3 length: 16 amino acids. The CDR3 here is CASSLAIDQGTMGYTF. Written as DNA, the CDR3 is TGTGCCAGCAGCTTAGCGATAGACCAGGGCACTATGGGCTACACCTTC.

Only a few counts were recorded for this clonotype. The V call is TRBV12-3 or TRBV12-4, the J call TRBJ1-2; the D gene is possibly TRBD1 (5 bases). Trimming took 3 bases from V and 3 from J, leaving 11 bases between them. The CDR3 extends over 14 amino acids. CDR3 DNA: TGTGCCAGCAGTTTCTGGGGGTGGGACTATGGCTACACCTTC. The encoded protein is CASSFWGWDYGYTF.

The genes are TRBV7-3 and TRBJ1-6; D not certain. Germline CDR1 is SGHTA and CDR2 is FQGTGA. The V end lost 5 bases, the J end lost 7 bases, and 9 bases lay between the germline ends. The CDR3 runs 13 residues. This CDR3 is CASSLRMNSPLHF. The CDR3 nucleotides are TGTGCCAGCAGCCTCCGGATGAATTCACCCCTCCACTTT.

This clonotype has a count of ten or more. V and J are TRBV7-2 and TRBJ2-7; either TRBD1 or TRBD2 may supply D (5 bases each). Deletions cut 5 bases from V and 0 bases from J, with 14 bases between. CDR1 is SGHTA and CDR2 is FQGNSA in the germline V gene. The CDR3 has 15 amino acids. Here the CDR3 DNA reads TGTGCCAGCAGCGTGGGGGTGCGGAGCTCCTACGAGCAGTACTTC. Residues: CASSVGVRSSYEQYF.